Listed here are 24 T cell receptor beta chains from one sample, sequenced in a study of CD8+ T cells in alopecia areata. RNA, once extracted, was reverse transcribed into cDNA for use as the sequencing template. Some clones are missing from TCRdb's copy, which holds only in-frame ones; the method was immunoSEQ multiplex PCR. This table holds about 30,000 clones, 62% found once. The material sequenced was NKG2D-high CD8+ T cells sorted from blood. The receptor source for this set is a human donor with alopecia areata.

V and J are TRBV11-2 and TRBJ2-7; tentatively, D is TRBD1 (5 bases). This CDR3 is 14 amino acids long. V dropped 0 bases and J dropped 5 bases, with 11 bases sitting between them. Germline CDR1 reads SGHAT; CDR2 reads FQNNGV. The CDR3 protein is CASSLDPGMNEQYF. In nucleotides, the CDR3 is TGTGCCAGCAGCTTAGACCCAGGGATGAACGAGCAGTACTTC.

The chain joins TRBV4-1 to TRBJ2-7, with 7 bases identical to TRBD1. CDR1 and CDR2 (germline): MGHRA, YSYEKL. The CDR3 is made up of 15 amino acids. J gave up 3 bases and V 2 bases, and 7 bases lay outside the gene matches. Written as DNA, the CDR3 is TGCGCCAGCAGCCAAACCGGGACAGAGATCTACGAGCAGTACTTC. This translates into CASSQTGTEIYEQYF.

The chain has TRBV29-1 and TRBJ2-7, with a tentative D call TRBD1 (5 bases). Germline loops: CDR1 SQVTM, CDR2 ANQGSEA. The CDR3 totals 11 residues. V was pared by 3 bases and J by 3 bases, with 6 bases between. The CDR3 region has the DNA TGCAGCGTTGAGACAGACTACGAGCAGTACTTC. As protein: CSVETDYEQYF.

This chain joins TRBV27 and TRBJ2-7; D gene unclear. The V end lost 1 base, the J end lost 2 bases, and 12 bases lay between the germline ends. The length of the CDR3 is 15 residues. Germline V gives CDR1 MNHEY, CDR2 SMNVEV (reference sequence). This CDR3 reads CASSLLTRIAYEQYF. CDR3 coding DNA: TGTGCCAGCAGTTTATTAACAAGGATAGCCTACGAGCAGTACTTC.

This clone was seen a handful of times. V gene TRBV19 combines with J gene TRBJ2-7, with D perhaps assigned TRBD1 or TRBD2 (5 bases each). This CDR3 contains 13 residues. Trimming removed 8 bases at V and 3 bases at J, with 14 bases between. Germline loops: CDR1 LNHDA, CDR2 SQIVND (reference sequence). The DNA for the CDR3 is TGTGCCAGTGGAGCAGGGACCGACTACGAGCAGTACTTC. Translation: CASGAGTDYEQYF.

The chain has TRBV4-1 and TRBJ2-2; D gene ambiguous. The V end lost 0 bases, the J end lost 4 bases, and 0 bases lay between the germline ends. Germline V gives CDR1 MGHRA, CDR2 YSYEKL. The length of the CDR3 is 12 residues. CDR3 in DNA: TGCGCCAGCAGCCAAGACACCGGGGAGCTGTTTTTT. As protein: CASSQDTGELFF.

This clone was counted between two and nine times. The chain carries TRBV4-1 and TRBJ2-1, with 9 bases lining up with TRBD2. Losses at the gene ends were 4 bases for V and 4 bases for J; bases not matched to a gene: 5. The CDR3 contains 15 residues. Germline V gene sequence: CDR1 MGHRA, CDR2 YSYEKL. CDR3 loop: CASSPVREGYNEQFF. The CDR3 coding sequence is TGCGCCAGCAGCCCTGTGCGGGAGGGGTACAATGAGCAGTTCTTC.

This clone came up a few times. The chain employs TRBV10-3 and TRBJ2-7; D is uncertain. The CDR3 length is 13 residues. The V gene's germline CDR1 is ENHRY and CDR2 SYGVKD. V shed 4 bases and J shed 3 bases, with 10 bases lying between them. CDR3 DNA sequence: TGTGCCATCAGTGGTGCGCCCAGCTACGAGCAGTACTTC. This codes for CAISGAPSYEQYF.

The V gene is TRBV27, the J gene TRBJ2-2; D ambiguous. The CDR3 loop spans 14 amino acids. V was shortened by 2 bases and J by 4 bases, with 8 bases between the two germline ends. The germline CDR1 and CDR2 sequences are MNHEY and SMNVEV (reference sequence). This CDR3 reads CASSLLTPTGELFF. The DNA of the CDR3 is TGTGCCAGCAGTTTACTAACCCCCACCGGGGAGCTGTTTTTT.

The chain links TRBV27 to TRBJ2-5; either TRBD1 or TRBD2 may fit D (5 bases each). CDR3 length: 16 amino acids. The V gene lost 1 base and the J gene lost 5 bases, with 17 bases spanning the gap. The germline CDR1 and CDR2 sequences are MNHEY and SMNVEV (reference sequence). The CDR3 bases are TGTGCCAGCAGTTTATGGCTCCCGGGGCTGGGGGAGACCCAGTACTTC. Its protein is CASSLWLPGLGETQYF.

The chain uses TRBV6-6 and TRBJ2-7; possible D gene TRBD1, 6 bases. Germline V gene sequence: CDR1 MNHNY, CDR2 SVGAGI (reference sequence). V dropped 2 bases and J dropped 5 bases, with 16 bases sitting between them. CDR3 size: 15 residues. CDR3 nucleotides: TGTGCCAGCAGTTACGAGGGCCAGGGGCTCGACGAGCAGTACTTC. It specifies CASSYEGQGLDEQYF.

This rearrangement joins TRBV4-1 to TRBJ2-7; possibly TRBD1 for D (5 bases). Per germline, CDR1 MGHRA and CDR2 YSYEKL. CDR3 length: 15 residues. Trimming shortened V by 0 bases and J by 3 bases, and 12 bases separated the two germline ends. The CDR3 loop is CASSQEPTALYEQYF. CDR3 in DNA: TGCGCCAGCAGCCAAGAGCCGACAGCTCTCTACGAGCAGTACTTC.

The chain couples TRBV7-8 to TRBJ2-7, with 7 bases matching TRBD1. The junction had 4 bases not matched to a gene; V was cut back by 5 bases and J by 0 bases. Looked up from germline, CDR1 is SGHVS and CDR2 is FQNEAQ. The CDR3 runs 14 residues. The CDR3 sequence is CASSPTGASYEQYF. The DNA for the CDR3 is TGTGCCAGCAGCCCCACAGGGGCCTCCTACGAGCAGTACTTC.

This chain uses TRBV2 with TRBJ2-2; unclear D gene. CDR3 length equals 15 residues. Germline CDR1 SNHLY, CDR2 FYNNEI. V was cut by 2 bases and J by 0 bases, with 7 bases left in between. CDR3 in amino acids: CASSEPRTNTGELFF. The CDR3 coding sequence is TGTGCCAGCAGTGAACCCAGGACGAACACCGGGGAGCTGTTTTTT.

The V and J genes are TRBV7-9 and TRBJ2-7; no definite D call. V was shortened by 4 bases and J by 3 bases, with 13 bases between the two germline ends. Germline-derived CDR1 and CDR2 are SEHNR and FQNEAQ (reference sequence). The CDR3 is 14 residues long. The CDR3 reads CASSSVDLYYEQYF. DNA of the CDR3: TGTGCCAGCAGCTCCGTCGACTTGTACTACGAGCAGTACTTC.

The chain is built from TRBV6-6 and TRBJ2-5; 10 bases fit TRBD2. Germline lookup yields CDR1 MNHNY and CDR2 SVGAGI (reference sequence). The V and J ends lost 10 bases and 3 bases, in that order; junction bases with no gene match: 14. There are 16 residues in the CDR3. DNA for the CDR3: TGTGCCACCTTAGAGCCCGGGACTAGCGTAAAAGAGACCCAGTACTTC. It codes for CATLEPGTSVKETQYF.

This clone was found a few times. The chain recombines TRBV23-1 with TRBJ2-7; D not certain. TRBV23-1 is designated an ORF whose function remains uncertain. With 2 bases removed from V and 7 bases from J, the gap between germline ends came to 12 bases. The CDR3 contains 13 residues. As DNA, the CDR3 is TGCGCCAGCAGTCAACGACCGTTGTGGGAGCAGTACTTC. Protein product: CASSQRPLWEQYF.

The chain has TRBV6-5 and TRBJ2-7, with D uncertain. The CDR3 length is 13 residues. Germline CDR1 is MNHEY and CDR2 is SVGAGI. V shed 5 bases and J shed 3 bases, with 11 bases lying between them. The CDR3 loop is CASSHQDGYEQYF. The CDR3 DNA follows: TGTGCCAGCAGTCACCAGGACGGCTACGAGCAGTACTTC.

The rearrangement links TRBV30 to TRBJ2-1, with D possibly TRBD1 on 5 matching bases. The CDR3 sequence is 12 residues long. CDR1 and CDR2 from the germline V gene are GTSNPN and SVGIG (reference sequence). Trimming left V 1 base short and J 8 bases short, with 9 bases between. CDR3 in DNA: TGTGCCTGGAGTGCGGACATGGATGAGCAGTTCTTC. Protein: CAWSADMDEQFF.

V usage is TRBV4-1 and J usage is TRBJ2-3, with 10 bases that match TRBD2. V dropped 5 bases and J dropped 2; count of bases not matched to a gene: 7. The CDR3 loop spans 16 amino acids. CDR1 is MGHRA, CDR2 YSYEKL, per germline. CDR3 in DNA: TGCGCCAGCAGCGTTTATGGGACTAGCGACACAGATACGCAGTATTTT. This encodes CASSVYGTSDTDTQYF.

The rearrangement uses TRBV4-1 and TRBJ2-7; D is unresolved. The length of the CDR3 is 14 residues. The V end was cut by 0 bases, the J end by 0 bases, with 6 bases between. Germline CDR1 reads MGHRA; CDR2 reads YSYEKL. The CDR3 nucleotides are TGCGCCAGCAGCCAAGAACTCACCTCCTACGAGCAGTACTTC. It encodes CASSQELTSYEQYF.

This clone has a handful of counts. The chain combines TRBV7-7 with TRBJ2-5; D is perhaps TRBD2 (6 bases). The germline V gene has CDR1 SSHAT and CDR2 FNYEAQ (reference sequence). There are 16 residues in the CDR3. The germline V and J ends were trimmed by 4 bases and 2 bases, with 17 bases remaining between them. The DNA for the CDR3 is TGTGCCAGCAGCTCTTCTACGTCGGCGGGGCAAGAGACCCAGTACTTC. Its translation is CASSSSTSAGQETQYF.

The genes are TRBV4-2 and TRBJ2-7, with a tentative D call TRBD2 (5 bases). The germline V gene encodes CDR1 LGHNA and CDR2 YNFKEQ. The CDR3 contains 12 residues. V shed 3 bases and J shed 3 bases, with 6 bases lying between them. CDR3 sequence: CASSHAGYEQYF. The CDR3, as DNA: TGTGCCAGCAGCCACGCGGGCTACGAGCAGTACTTC.

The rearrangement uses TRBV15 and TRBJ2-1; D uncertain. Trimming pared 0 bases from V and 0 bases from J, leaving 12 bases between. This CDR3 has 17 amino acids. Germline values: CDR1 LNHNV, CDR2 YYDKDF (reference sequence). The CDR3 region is CATSREGPRSSYNEQFF. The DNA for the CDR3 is TGTGCCACCAGCAGAGAAGGGCCAAGGAGCTCCTACAATGAGCAGTTCTTC.